This TCR beta chain was recovered during a study of patients and donors after allogeneic stem cell transplantation. This clonotype was observed a handful of times. Trimming removed 10 bases from V and 1 base from J, with 7 bases in between. The CDR3 is 11 residues long. Germline assignment: CDR1 MGHDK and CDR2 SYGVNS. TCRdb ran MiXCR on the RT-PCR reads and lists one entry per CDR3 protein. The data show thousands of distinct CDR3 sequences, with 20% to 25% seen just once and 16% held by the top ten. The sequence was collected from a human donor who was either an allogeneic HSCT recipient or a stem cell or donor lymphocyte infusion donor (not recorded which). It is not recorded whose cells these are; they may come from a transplant donor. The sequenced sample was blood, either unsorted or a sorted T cell fraction (not recorded which). The V call is TRBV25-1, the J call TRBJ1-1, with D tentatively TRBD1 (5 bases). The CDR3 loop is CATDRNTEAFF. The CDR3 bases are TGTGCCACCGACAGGAACACTGAAGCTTTCTTT.